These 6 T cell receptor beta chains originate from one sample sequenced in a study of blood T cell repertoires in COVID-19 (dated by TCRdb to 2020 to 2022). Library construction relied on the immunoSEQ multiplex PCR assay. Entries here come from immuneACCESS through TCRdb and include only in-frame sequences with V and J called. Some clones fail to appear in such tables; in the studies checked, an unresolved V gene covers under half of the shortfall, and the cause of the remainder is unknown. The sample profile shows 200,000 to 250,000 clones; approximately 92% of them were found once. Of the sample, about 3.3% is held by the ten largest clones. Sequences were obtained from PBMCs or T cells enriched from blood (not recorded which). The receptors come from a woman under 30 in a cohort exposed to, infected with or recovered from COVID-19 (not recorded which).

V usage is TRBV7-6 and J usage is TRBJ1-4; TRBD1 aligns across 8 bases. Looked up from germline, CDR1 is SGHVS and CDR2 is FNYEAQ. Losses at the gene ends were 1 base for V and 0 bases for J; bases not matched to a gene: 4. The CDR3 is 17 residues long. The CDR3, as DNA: TGTGCCAGCAGCTTAGGACAGGGGACGGCAACTAATGAAAAACTGTTTTTT. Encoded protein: CASSLGQGTATNEKLFF. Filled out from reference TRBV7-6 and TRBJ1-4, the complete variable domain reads GAGVSQSPRYKVTKRGQDVALRCDPISGHVSLYWYRQALGQGPEFLTYFNYEAQQDKSGLPNDRFSAERPEGSISTLTIQRTEQRDSAMYRCASSLGQGTATNEKLFFGSGTQLSVL.

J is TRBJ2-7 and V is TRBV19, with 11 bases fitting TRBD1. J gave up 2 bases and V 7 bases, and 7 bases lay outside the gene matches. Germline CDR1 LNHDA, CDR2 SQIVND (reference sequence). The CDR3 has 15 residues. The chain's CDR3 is CASNIGQGAAYEQYF. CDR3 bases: TGTGCCAGTAATATCGGACAGGGGGCAGCCTACGAGCAGTACTTC.

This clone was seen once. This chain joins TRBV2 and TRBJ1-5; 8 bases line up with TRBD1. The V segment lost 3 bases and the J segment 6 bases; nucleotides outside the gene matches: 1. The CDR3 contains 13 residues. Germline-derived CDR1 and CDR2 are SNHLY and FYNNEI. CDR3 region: CASSDRGLQPQHF. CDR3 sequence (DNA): TGTGCCAGCAGTGACAGGGGGCTTCAGCCCCAGCATTTT. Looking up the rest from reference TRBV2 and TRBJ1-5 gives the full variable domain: EPEVTQTPSHQVTQMGQEVILRCVPISNHLYFYWYRQILGQKVEFLVSFYNNEISEKSEIFDDQFSVERPDGSNFTLKIRSTKLEDSAMYFCASSDRGLQPQHFGDGTRLSIL.

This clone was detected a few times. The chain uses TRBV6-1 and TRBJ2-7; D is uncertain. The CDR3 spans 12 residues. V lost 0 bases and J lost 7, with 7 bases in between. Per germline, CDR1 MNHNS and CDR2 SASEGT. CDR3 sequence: CASSEASGEQYF. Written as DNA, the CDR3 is TGTGCCAGCAGTGAAGCTTCAGGAGAGCAGTACTTC.

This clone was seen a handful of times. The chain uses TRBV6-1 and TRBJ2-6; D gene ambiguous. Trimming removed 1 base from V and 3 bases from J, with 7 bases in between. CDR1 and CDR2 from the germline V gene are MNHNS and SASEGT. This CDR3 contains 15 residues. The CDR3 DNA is TGTGCCAGCAGTGAAGGTGAGGATGGGGCCAACGTCCTGACTTTC. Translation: CASSEGEDGANVLTF.

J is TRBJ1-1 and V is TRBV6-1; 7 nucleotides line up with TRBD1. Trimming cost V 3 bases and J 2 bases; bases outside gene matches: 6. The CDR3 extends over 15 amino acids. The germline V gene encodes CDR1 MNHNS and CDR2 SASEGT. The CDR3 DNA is TGTGCCAGCAGTGATTTGACAGGGATAAACACTGAAGCTTTCTTT. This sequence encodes CASSDLTGINTEAFF.